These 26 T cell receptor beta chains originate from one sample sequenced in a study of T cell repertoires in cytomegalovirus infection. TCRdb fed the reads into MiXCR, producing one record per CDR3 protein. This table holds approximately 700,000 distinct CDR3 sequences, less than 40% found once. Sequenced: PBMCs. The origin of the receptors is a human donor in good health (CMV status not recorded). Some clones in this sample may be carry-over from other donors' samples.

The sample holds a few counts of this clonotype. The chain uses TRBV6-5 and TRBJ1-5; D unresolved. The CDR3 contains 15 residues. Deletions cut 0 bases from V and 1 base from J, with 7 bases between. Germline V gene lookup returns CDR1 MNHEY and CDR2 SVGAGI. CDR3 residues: CASSYSYGSNQPQHF. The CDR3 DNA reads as TGTGCCAGCAGTTACTCGTACGGGAGCAATCAGCCCCAGCATTTT.

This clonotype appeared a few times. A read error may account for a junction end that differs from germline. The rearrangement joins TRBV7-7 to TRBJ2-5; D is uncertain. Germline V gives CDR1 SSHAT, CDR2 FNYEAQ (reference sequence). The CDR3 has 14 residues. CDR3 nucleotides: TGTGCTAGCAGCCCCCCCGGGTGGGGAGAGACCCAGTACTTC. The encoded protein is CASSPPGWGETQYF.

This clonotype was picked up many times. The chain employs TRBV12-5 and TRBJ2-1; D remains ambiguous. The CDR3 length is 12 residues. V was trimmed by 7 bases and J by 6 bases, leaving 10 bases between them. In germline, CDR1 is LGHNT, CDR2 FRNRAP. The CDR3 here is CASALSGNEQFF. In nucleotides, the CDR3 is TGTGCTAGTGCCCTATCTGGCAATGAGCAGTTCTTC.

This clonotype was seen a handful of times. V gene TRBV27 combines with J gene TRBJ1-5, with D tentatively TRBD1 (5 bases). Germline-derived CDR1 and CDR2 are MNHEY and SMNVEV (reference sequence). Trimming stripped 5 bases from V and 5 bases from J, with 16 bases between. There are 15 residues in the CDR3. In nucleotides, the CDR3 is TGTGCCAGCAGTCCCATGGTGGGGGACTATCAGCCCCAGCATTTT. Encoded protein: CASSPMVGDYQPQHF.

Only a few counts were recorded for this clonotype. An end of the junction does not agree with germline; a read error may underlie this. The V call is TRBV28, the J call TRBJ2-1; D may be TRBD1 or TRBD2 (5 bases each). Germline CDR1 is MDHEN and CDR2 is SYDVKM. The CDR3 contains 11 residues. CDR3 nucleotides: TGTGCCAGCAGTTTAAGGGGAGATAATATCTTC. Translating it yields CASSLRGDNIF. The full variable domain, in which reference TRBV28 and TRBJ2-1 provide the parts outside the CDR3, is DVKVTQSSRYLVKRTGEKVFLECVQDMDHENMFWYRQDPGLGLRLIYFSYDVKMKEKGDIPEGYSVSREKKERFSLILESASTNQTSMYLCASSLRGDNIFGPGTRLTVL.

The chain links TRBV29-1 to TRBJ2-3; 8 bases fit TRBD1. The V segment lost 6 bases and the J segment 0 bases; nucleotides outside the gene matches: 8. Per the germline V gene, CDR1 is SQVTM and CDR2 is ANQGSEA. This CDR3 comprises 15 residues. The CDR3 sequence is CSVTGTGVSTDTQYF. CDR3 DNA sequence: TGCAGCGTGACCGGGACAGGAGTTAGCACAGATACGCAGTATTTT.

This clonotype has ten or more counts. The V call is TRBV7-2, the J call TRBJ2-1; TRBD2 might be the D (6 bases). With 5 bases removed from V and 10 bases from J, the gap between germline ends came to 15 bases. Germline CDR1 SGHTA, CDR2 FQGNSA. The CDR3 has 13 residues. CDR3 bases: TGTGCCAGCAGCAGAGCGGGTTTCACGGAGCAGTTCTTC. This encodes CASSRAGFTEQFF. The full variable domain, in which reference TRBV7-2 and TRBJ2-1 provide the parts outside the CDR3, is GAGVSQSPSNKVTEKGKDVELRCDPISGHTALYWYRQSLGQGLEFLIYFQGNSAPDKSGLPSDRFSAERTGGSVSTLTIQRTQQEDSAVYLCASSRAGFTEQFFGPGTRLTVL.

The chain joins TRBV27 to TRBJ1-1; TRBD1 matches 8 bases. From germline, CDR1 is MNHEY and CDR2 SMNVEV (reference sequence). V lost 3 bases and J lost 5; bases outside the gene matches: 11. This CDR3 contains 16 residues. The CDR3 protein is CASSFRSGRGRTEAFF. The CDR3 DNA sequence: TGTGCCAGCAGTTTTCGGTCAGGCAGGGGGCGGACTGAAGCTTTCTTT.

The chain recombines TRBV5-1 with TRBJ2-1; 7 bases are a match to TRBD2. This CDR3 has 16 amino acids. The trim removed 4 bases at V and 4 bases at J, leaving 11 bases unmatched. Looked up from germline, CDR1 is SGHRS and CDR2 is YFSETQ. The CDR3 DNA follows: TGCGCCAGCAGCGGGGAGGGGTTTGGATTTTACAATGAGCAGTTCTTC. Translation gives CASSGEGFGFYNEQFF.

CDR3 amino acids: CASTPKVRYTDTQYF. The CDR3 coding sequence is TGTGCCAGCACTCCCAAGGTGCGATACACAGATACGCAGTATTTT. The rearrangement links TRBV6-5 to TRBJ2-3, with D uncertain. The CDR3 length is 15 residues. V lost 7 bases to trimming and J lost 2 bases, with 16 bases between them. Germline values: CDR1 MNHEY, CDR2 SVGAGI.

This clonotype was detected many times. CDR3 nucleotide sequence: TGTGCCACTCGAGAGGCGGGGGGCACAGATACGCAGTATTTT. Its translation: CATREAGGTDTQYF. The chain couples TRBV7-6 to TRBJ2-3, with 7 nucleotides matching TRBD2. After removal of 10 bases from V and 1 base from J, the junction contained 8 bases not matched to a gene. The CDR3 extends over 14 amino acids. The germline CDR1 and CDR2 sequences are SGHVS and FNYEAQ.

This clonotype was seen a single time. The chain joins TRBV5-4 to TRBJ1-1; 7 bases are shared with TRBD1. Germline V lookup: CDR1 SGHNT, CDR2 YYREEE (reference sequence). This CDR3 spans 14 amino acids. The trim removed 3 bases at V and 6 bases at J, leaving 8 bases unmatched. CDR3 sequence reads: CASSSRTGAPEAFF. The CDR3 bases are TGTGCCAGCAGCTCGCGGACAGGAGCCCCTGAAGCTTTCTTT.

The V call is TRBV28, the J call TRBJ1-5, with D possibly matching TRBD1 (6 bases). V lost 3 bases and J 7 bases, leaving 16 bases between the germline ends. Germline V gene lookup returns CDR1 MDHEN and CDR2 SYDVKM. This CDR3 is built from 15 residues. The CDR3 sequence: CASSLGGQAGQPQHF. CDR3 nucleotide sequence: TGTGCCAGCAGTTTGGGGGGACAAGCAGGGCAGCCCCAGCATTTT.

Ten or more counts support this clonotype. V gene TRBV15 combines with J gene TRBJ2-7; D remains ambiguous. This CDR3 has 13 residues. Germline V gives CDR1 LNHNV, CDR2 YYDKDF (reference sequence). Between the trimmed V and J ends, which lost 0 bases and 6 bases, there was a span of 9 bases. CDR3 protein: CATSRDLLAEQYF. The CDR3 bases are TGTGCCACCAGCAGAGATCTTCTCGCCGAGCAGTACTTC.

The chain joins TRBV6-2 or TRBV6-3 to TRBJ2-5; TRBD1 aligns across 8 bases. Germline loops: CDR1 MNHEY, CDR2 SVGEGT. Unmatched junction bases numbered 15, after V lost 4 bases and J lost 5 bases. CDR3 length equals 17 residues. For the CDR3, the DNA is TGTGCCAGCAGTTCCATCACGGACAGGGTGAGAGGGGAGACCCAGTACTTC. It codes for CASSSITDRVRGETQYF.

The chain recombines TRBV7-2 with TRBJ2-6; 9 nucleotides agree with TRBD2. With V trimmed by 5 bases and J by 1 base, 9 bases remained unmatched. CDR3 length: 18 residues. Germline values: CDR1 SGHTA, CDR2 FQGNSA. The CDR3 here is CASSPTSGLRSGANVLTF. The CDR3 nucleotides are TGTGCCAGCAGCCCCACTAGCGGGCTTAGATCTGGGGCCAACGTCCTGACTTTC.

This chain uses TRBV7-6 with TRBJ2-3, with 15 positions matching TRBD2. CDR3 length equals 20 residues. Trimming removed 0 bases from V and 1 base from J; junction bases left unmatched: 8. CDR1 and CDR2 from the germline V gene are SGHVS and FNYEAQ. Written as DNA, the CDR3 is TGTGCCAGCAGCTTAGCCCTGGGACTAGCGGGAGGCTTTGGCACAGATACGCAGTATTTT. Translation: CASSLALGLAGGFGTDTQYF.

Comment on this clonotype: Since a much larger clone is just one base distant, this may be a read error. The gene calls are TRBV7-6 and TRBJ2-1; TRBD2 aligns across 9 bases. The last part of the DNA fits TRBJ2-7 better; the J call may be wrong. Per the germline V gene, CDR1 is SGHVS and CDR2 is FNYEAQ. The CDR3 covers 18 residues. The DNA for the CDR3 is TGTGCTAGCAGCTTAGCAATTCGGGGACTAGCAGACTACAATGAGCAGTACTTC. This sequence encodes CASSLAIRGLADYNEQYF.

The chain's CDR3 is CASSTGQELYTIYF. The CDR3 nucleotides read TGTGCCAGCAGTACGGGACAGGAGCTGTACACCATATATTTT. The chain combines TRBV28 with TRBJ1-3; 8 nucleotides line up with TRBD1. Losses at the gene ends were 5 bases for V and 8 bases for J; bases not matched to a gene: 8. This CDR3 contains 14 residues. The germline CDR1 and CDR2 sequences are MDHEN and SYDVKM.

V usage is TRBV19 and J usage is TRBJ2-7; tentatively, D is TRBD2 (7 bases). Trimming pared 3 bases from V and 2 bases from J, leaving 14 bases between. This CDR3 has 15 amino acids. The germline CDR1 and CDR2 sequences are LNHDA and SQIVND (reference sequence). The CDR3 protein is CASSIAGGLPYEQYF. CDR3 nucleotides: TGTGCCAGTAGTATCGCCGGGGGGCTACCCTACGAGCAGTACTTC. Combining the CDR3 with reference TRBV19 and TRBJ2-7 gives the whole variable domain DGGITQSPKYLFRKEGQNVTLSCEQNLNHDAMYWYRQDPGQGLRLIYYSQIVNDFQKGDIAEGYSVSREKKESFPLTVTSAQKNPTAFYLCASSIAGGLPYEQYFGPGTRLTVT.

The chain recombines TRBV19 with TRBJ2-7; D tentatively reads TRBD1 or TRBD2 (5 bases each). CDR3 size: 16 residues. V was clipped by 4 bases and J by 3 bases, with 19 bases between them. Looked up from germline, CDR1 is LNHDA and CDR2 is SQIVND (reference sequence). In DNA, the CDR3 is TGTGCCAGTAGTACAGACCTGAGGGGACCCTACTACGAGCAGTACTTC. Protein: CASSTDLRGPYYEQYF.

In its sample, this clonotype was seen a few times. CDR3 residues: CSARDAGKSSYNSPLHF. Here the CDR3 DNA reads TGCAGTGCTAGAGATGCGGGGAAGAGCTCCTATAATTCACCCCTCCACTTT. The rearrangement uses TRBV20-1 and TRBJ1-6; no firm D call. CDR3 length: 17 amino acids. CDR1 is DFQATT, CDR2 SNEGSKA, per germline (reference sequence). With 0 bases removed from V and 0 bases from J, the gap between germline ends came to 12 bases.

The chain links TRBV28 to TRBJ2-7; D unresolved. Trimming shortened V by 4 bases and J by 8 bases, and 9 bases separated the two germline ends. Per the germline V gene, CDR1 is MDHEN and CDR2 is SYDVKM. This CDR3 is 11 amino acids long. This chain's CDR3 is CASSSTRQQYF. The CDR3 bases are TGTGCCAGCAGTTCCACCCGGCAGCAGTACTTC.

CDR3 sequence reads: CASSPRGGRSTEAFF. CDR3 nucleotide sequence: TGTGCCAGCAGCCCCCGGGGGGGCCGGTCCACTGAAGCTTTCTTT. The V and J genes are TRBV7-3 and TRBJ1-1; D is perhaps TRBD1 (6 bases). The germline CDR1 and CDR2 sequences are SGHTA and FQGTGA. The CDR3 runs 15 residues. Trimming took off 5 bases at V and 4 bases at J, with 17 bases between the two ends. The entire variable domain, with the rest obtained from reference TRBV7-3 and TRBJ1-1, is as follows: GAGVSQTPSNKVTEKGKYVELRCDPISGHTALYWYRQSLGQGPEFLIYFQGTGAADDSGLPNDRFFAVRPEGSVSTLKIQRTERGDSAVYLCASSPRGGRSTEAFFGQGTRLTVV.

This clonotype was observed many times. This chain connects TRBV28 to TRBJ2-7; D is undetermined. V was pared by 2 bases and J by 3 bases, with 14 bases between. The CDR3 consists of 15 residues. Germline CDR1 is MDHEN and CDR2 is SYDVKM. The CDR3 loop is CASSLQTSSYYEQYF. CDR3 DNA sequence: TGTGCCAGCAGTTTACAGACCAGTTCTTACTACGAGCAGTACTTC.

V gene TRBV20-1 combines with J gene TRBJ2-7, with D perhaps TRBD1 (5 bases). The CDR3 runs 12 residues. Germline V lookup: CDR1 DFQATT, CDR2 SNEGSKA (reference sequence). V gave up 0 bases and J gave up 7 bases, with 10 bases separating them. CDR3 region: CSARDRDWEQYF. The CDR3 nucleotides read TGCAGTGCTAGAGACAGGGATTGGGAGCAGTACTTC.